These 27 T cell receptor beta chains came from one sample sequenced in a study of OX40 agonist ivuxolimab in advanced cancers. The method was immunoSEQ multiplex PCR; TCRdb's version includes in-frame clones alone and lacks a portion of them. The sample holds tens of thousands of clones, more than 85% seen once. Sample: CD4+ or CD8+ T cells sorted from blood, taken in a trial of the OX40 agonist ivuxolimab. The receptors here all came from an adult with an advanced solid tumor such as melanoma, head and neck, liver or kidney cancer.

This chain connects TRBV6-5 to TRBJ2-1; TRBD2 aligns across 13 bases. The length of the CDR3 is 15 residues. Germline values: CDR1 MNHEY, CDR2 SVGAGI. The J segment lost 7 bases and the V segment lost 7 bases, leaving 7 bases of the junction unmatched. This chain's CDR3 is CASKTGTSGENEQFF. As DNA, the CDR3 is TGTGCCAGCAAAACCGGGACTAGCGGGGAGAATGAGCAGTTCTTC.

The V and J genes are TRBV7-8 and TRBJ2-7, with D possibly being TRBD1 (6 bases). The germline V gene encodes CDR1 SGHVS and CDR2 FQNEAQ. Trimming stripped 4 bases from V and 0 bases from J, with 13 bases between. The CDR3 sequence is 15 residues long. As DNA, the CDR3 is TGTGCCAGCAGCTATGACAGGCCGAGCTCCTACGAGCAGTACTTC. Translated, it gives CASSYDRPSSYEQYF. Full variable domain (missing parts from reference TRBV7-8 and TRBJ2-7): GAGVSQSPRYKVAKRGQDVALRCDPISGHVSLFWYQQALGQGPEFLTYFQNEAQLDKSGLPSDRFFAERPEGSVSTLKIQRTQQEDSAVYLCASSYDRPSSYEQYFGPGTRLTVT.

The V call is TRBV6-1, the J call TRBJ2-1, with D maybe TRBD1 (7 bases). V gave up 4 bases and J gave up 7 bases, with 17 bases separating them. CDR1 MNHNS and CDR2 SASEGT come from the germline V gene. CDR3 length: 15 residues. DNA of the CDR3: TGTGCCAGCAGTGCCCAGGGGGGTAAGGTGAATGAGCAGTTCTTC. Protein sequence: CASSAQGGKVNEQFF.

This clone was recorded only once. The genes are TRBV11-2 and TRBJ2-3; D unclear. The CDR3 contains 15 residues. Germline V gene data show CDR1 as SGHAT and CDR2 as FQNNGV. V lost 7 bases and J 0 bases, leaving 14 bases between the germline ends. The chain's CDR3 is CASISRAASTDTQYF. The CDR3 nucleotides read TGTGCCAGCATCAGCCGCGCAGCCAGCACAGATACGCAGTATTTT.

This chain joins TRBV6-5 and TRBJ2-7; weak D call: TRBD1 (5 bases). Trimming stripped 2 bases from V and 0 bases from J, with 11 bases between. The CDR3 contains 15 residues. Germline V gene sequence: CDR1 MNHEY, CDR2 SVGAGI. CDR3 bases: TGTGCCAGCAGTTACCCCTCAGGGTTCTCCTACGAGCAGTACTTC. It specifies CASSYPSGFSYEQYF.

This chain's CDR3 is CASSSQLGSGDTQYF. DNA of the CDR3: TGCGCCAGCAGCTCCCAACTGGGTTCGGGAGATACGCAGTATTTT. The chain uses TRBV5-1 and TRBJ2-3; no definite D call. Trimming removed 3 bases from V and 5 bases from J, with 16 bases in between. CDR1 and CDR2 (germline): SGHRS, YFSETQ. The CDR3 sequence is 15 residues long.

This clone showed up just once. V is TRBV7-3 and J is TRBJ2-1; no definite D call. Germline CDR1 and CDR2: SGHTA and FQGTGA. The CDR3 contains 15 residues. Trimming pared 3 bases from V and 3 bases from J, leaving 12 bases between. This chain's CDR3 is CASSFGPEIYNEQFF. In nucleotides, the CDR3 is TGTGCCAGCAGCTTTGGACCCGAAATCTACAATGAGCAGTTCTTC.

This chain links TRBV6-1 with TRBJ1-6; the D gene is possibly TRBD1 (5 bases). V was cut by 4 bases and J by 13 bases, with 11 bases left in between. Looked up from germline, CDR1 is MNHNS and CDR2 is SASEGT. This CDR3 comprises 12 residues. The CDR3 here is CASSGGRRPLHF. DNA of the CDR3: TGTGCCAGCAGTGGGGGACGACGGCCCCTCCACTTT.

The chain couples TRBV19 to TRBJ2-1, with TRBD1 identical over 9 bases. The trim removed 10 bases at V and 7 bases at J, leaving 5 bases unmatched. The CDR3 length is 12 residues. CDR1 LNHDA and CDR2 SQIVND come from the germline V gene (reference sequence). CDR3 sequence reads: CATWDRVNEQFF. The CDR3 DNA is TGTGCCACCTGGGACAGGGTGAATGAGCAGTTCTTC.

This rearrangement joins TRBV6-5 to TRBJ1-3; the D gene is possibly TRBD1 (5 bases). V was pared by 2 bases and J by 4 bases, with 9 bases between. Germline V gene data show CDR1 as MNHEY and CDR2 as SVGAGI. The CDR3 consists of 14 residues. The CDR3 protein is CASSYGGSGNTIYF. The CDR3 coding sequence is TGTGCCAGCAGTTACGGGGGGTCGGGAAACACCATATATTTT.

The J gene is TRBJ2-3, the V gene TRBV10-3; weak D call: TRBD2 (6 bases). The length of the CDR3 is 16 residues. The V gene's germline CDR1 is ENHRY and CDR2 SYGVKD. With 4 bases removed from V and 0 bases from J, the gap between germline ends came to 14 bases. The CDR3 DNA sequence: TGTGCCATCAGTGTGACGGCGGGATTAAGCACAGATACGCAGTATTTT. It encodes CAISVTAGLSTDTQYF.

This chain connects TRBV5-4 to TRBJ2-4; 10 bases agree with TRBD1. The CDR3 length is 18 residues. The ends lost 4 bases at V and 0 bases at J; junction bases unmatched: 10. CDR1 is SGHNT, CDR2 YYREEE, per germline (reference sequence). The CDR3, as DNA: TGTGCCAGCAGCCCGGGGACAGGGGTTGTGACAGCCAAAAACATTCAGTACTTC. Residues: CASSPGTGVVTAKNIQYF.

The DNA of the CDR3 is TGTGCCAGCAGCGTAAGAATAGCGGGCACGGCAGATACGCAGTATTTT. The encoded protein is CASSVRIAGTADTQYF. This chain connects TRBV9 to TRBJ2-3; TRBD2 matches 7 bases. Trimming took 1 base from V and 4 from J; bases not matched to a gene: 9. Germline values: CDR1 SGDLS, CDR2 YYNGEE. This CDR3 has 16 amino acids.

This clone was seen just once. Different DNA sequences within this sample yield the same CDR3. This chain uses TRBV9 with TRBJ2-2; D not resolved. Trimming cost V 0 bases and J 5 bases, with 5 bases left between them. Germline V gives CDR1 SGDLS, CDR2 YYNGEE. CDR3 size: 13 residues. Here the CDR3 DNA reads TGTGCCAGCAGCGTAGGACCAACCGGGGAGCTGTTTTTT. Its translation: CASSVGPTGELFF. The entire variable domain, with the rest obtained from reference TRBV9 and TRBJ2-2, is as follows: DSGVTQTPKHLITATGQRVTLRCSPRSGDLSVYWYQQSLDQGLQFLIQYYNGEERAKGNILERFSAQQFPDLHSELNLSSLELGDSALYFCASSVGPTGELFFGEGSRLTVL.

The rearrangement joins TRBV2 to TRBJ2-3; 7 nucleotides line up with TRBD2. Germline V gene lookup returns CDR1 SNHLY and CDR2 FYNNEI. CDR3 size: 14 residues. With V trimmed by 7 bases and J by 0 bases, 4 bases remained unmatched. This chain's CDR3 is CASIASGSTDTQYF. Here the CDR3 DNA reads TGTGCCAGCATCGCTAGCGGTAGCACAGATACGCAGTATTTT.

The V and J genes are TRBV10-3 and TRBJ1-3, with 10 bases identical to TRBD1. After removal of 4 bases from V and 3 bases from J, the junction contained 6 bases not matched to a gene. Germline CDR1 ENHRY, CDR2 SYGVKD. The CDR3 sequence is 16 residues long. The CDR3 DNA follows: TGTGCCATCAGTGGGCAGGACAGGGGGGGTGGAAACACCATATATTTT. This gives the protein CAISGQDRGGGNTIYF.

The rearrangement links TRBV6-5 to TRBJ1-1; 8 positions agree with TRBD1. Germline CDR1 and CDR2: MNHEY and SVGAGI. J gave up 1 base and V 5 bases, and 0 bases lay outside the gene matches. The CDR3 is 13 amino acids. The CDR3 nucleotides read TGTGCCAGCAGTGACAGGGGGAACACTGAAGCTTTCTTT. Translated: CASSDRGNTEAFF.

J is TRBJ2-2 and V is TRBV5-6; TRBD2 matches at 11 bases. CDR3 size: 17 residues. The germline gives CDR1 SGHDT, CDR2 YYEEEE. Trimming cost V 1 base and J 5 bases; bases outside gene matches: 7. The CDR3 DNA sequence: TGTGCCAGCAGCTTGCTTACTAGCGGGAGACAGACCGGGGAGCTGTTTTTT. It codes for CASSLLTSGRQTGELFF.

Details on this clone: Other nucleotide sequences from this sample produce the same CDR3. The CDR3 here is CASSPSPGQGTDTQYF. The CDR3 region has the DNA TGTGCCAGCAGTCCTTCCCCGGGACAGGGCACAGATACGCAGTATTTT. The rearrangement uses TRBV28 and TRBJ2-3; 8 positions match TRBD1. Germline assignment: CDR1 MDHEN and CDR2 SYDVKM. CDR3 size: 16 residues. V shed 5 bases, J shed 1 base, and the junction held 8 bases outside the gene matches.

The chain has TRBV6-1 and TRBJ2-7, with TRBD2 identical over 11 bases. Per germline, CDR1 MNHNS and CDR2 SASEGT. V lost 3 bases and J lost 1; bases outside the gene matches: 11. This CDR3 contains 18 residues. As DNA, the CDR3 is TGTGCCAGCAGTGACTGGATGGGACTAGCGGACTCTTCCTACGAGCAGTACTTC. As protein: CASSDWMGLADSSYEQYF.

This sequence joins TRBV15 and TRBJ2-1, with 8 bases lining up with TRBD2. Germline V gene lookup returns CDR1 LNHNV and CDR2 YYDKDF (reference sequence). The CDR3 totals 15 residues. Trimming took 3 bases from V and 9 from J; bases not matched to a gene: 10. Here the CDR3 reads CATSRAGGLQGEQFF. CDR3 nucleotide sequence: TGTGCCACCAGCAGGGCGGGAGGACTGCAAGGTGAGCAGTTCTTC.

The V call is TRBV5-1, the J call TRBJ2-1, with D maybe TRBD2 (6 bases). V shed 4 bases and J shed 8 bases, with 13 bases lying between them. Germline V gene data show CDR1 as SGHRS and CDR2 as YFSETQ. This CDR3 is 13 amino acids long. CDR3 amino acids: CASSLLRGYEQFF. CDR3 coding DNA: TGCGCCAGCAGCCTCCTTCGGGGGTATGAGCAGTTCTTC.

The chain recombines TRBV28 with TRBJ2-7, with TRBD1 matching 9 bases. The CDR3 has 15 residues. Germline V gene lookup returns CDR1 MDHEN and CDR2 SYDVKM. The V and J ends lost 2 bases and 2 bases, in that order; junction bases with no gene match: 4. CDR3 DNA sequence: TGTGCCAGCAGTTTAAGGGGACAGGGACCCTACGAGCAGTACTTC. This gives the protein CASSLRGQGPYEQYF.

The chain couples TRBV6-1 to TRBJ2-7, with D maybe TRBD2 (6 bases). Trimming left V 3 bases short and J 5 bases short, with 14 bases between. The CDR3 runs 14 residues. Germline lookup yields CDR1 MNHNS and CDR2 SASEGT. The CDR3 reads CASSDKGRFDEQYF. CDR3 coding DNA: TGTGCCAGCAGTGACAAGGGGAGGTTCGACGAGCAGTACTTC.

V usage is TRBV19 and J usage is TRBJ1-2; no reliable D call. CDR1 is LNHDA and CDR2 is SQIVND in the germline V gene (reference sequence). The CDR3 runs to 13 residues. Trimming cost V 4 bases and J 8 bases, with 14 bases left between them. The CDR3 DNA follows: TGTGCCAGTAGTACCTCCCCGGGCCTCGGCTACACCTTC. Its translation: CASSTSPGLGYTF.

The chain employs TRBV18 and TRBJ2-3, with D possibly TRBD2 on 5 matching bases. The germline gives CDR1 KGHSH, CDR2 LQKENI. The CDR3 spans 16 residues. V was cut by 3 bases and J by 0 bases, with 13 bases left in between. In DNA form, the CDR3 reads TGTGCCAGCTCACCGTCGACGGCGGGTAGCACAGATACGCAGTATTTT. Protein product: CASSPSTAGSTDTQYF.

This chain uses TRBV14 with TRBJ2-3; TRBD2 might be the D (6 bases). The CDR3 covers 15 residues. Trimming cost V 5 bases and J 2 bases, with 14 bases left between them. The germline V gene has CDR1 SGHDN and CDR2 FVKESK. In nucleotides, the CDR3 is TGTGCCAGCAGCTCCCCGGGAGCTCCCACAGATACGCAGTATTTT. It is translated as CASSSPGAPTDTQYF.